The 8 T cell receptor beta chains below all came from one sample that was sequenced in a study of T cell responses to AZD1222 COVID-19 vaccine. Clones were read by immunoSEQ multiplex PCR, and TCRdb kept only the in-frame ones, dropping some. The data hold tens of thousands of clones, with about 85% observed a single time. Sequencing was performed on peripheral blood, taken on day 0 of AZD1222 vaccination. Every receptor here comes from an adult in good health.

The chain employs TRBV9 and TRBJ1-2, with a weak D call TRBD1 (5 bases). The CDR3 has 14 residues. The ends were cut back, 3 bases at V and 6 bases at J, with 15 bases in the middle. The germline V gene encodes CDR1 SGDLS and CDR2 YYNGEE. The CDR3 nucleotides are TGTGCCAGCAGCGAAGAGGGGAGGGGTGATGGCTACACCTTC. This encodes CASSEEGRGDGYTF.

The chain links TRBV2 to TRBJ1-4; 7 bases are shared with TRBD1. V lost 5 bases to trimming and J lost 7 bases; unmatched junction nucleotides: 16. The CDR3 spans 17 residues. From germline, CDR1 is SNHLY and CDR2 FYNNEI. CDR3 in DNA: TGTGCCAGCAGTTTCGACAGGGTAACTGGAGGGCCTGAAAAACTGTTTTTT. Translation gives CASSFDRVTGGPEKLFF.

V usage is TRBV7-9 and J usage is TRBJ1-6; D not certain. V was clipped by 1 base and J by 10 bases, with 5 bases between them. Germline V gene data show CDR1 as SEHNR and CDR2 as FQNEAQ (reference sequence). The CDR3 has 12 residues. The CDR3 DNA is TGTGCCAGCAGCTTAGATATCTCACCCCTCCACTTT. Its translation is CASSLDISPLHF. The full variable domain, completed using reference TRBV7-9 and TRBJ1-6, is DTGVSQNPRHKITKRGQNVTFRCDPISEHNRLYWYRQTLGQGPEFLTYFQNEAQLEKSRLLSDRFSAERPKGSFSTLEIQRTEQGDSAMYLCASSLDISPLHFGNGTRLTVT.

The V gene is TRBV9, the J gene TRBJ1-3, with D unresolved. There are 15 residues in the CDR3. V dropped 0 bases and J dropped 0 bases, with 7 bases sitting between them. Germline V CDR1 and CDR2: SGDLS, YYNGEE. CDR3 sequence: CASSVDGNSGNTIYF. In DNA, the CDR3 is TGTGCCAGCAGCGTAGATGGGAACTCTGGAAACACCATATATTTT.

The V call is TRBV19, the J call TRBJ1-1; 7 nucleotides match TRBD1. Germline lookup yields CDR1 LNHDA and CDR2 SQIVND (reference sequence). V lost 4 bases and J lost 5; bases outside the gene matches: 7. The CDR3 length is 14 residues. The CDR3 nucleotides read TGTGCCAGTAGTACATACAGGGGAGAGACTGAAGCTTTCTTT. Translated, it gives CASSTYRGETEAFF.

V is TRBV11-2 and J is TRBJ1-6; D call uncertain. The V end lost 2 bases, the J end lost 11 bases, and 19 bases lay between the germline ends. This CDR3 is built from 16 residues. Germline V gives CDR1 SGHAT, CDR2 FQNNGV. DNA of the CDR3: TGTGCCAGCAGCTTATCAAGGGAGGCGAGTTGGGCACCCCTCCACTTT. Translated, it gives CASSLSREASWAPLHF.

The V gene is TRBV12-5, the J gene TRBJ1-5, with a possible D match to TRBD1 (5 bases). CDR3 length: 19 amino acids. V lost 2 bases and J 4 bases, leaving 24 bases between the germline ends. CDR1 is LGHNT and CDR2 is FRNRAP in the germline V gene. CDR3 DNA: TGTGCTAGTGGTTTGCACGGGACGGCCGAGGGGTCTCAAAATCAGCCCCAGCATTTT. As protein: CASGLHGTAEGSQNQPQHF. Complete variable domain (other parts from reference TRBV12-5 and TRBJ1-5): DARVTQTPRHKVTEMGQEVTMRCQPILGHNTVFWYRQTMMQGLELLAYFRNRAPLDDSGMPKDRFSAEMPDATLATLKIQPSEPRDSAVYFCASGLHGTAEGSQNQPQHFGDGTRLSIL.

CDR3 sequence reads: CASSKVLANEKLFF. The CDR3 nucleotides read TGTGCCAGCAGCAAGGTTTTAGCTAATGAAAAACTGTTTTTT. This rearrangement joins TRBV21-1 to TRBJ1-4. TRBV21-1 is listed as a pseudogene. This CDR3 is 14 amino acids long.